These 9 T cell receptor beta chains were sequenced from one sample in a study of T cells expressing NK-cell markers. TCRdb reprocessed the 5' RACE reads; each CDR3 protein has one entry and no DNA is given. This repertoire includes around 260,000 distinct CDR3 sequences. The sample was blood T cells: a sorted CD56 or NKG2C T cell subset, CD4+ or CD8+ T cells, or bulk PBMC T cells (not recorded which). All receptors derive from a woman between 18 and 70 years old in good health.

The chain couples TRBV19 to TRBJ1-2; TCRdb's D call of TRBD1 is untestable without DNA. The CDR3 is 12 amino acids. Germline CDR1 LNHDA, CDR2 SQIVND (reference sequence). This CDR3 is CASNRDSYGYTF.

The chain uses TRBV5-6 and TRBJ2-5; the D call from TCRdb, TRBD2, cannot be confirmed without DNA. There are 16 residues in the CDR3. Germline values: CDR1 SGHDT, CDR2 YYEEEE. The CDR3 region is CASRPTSGRALGTQYF.

V gene TRBV12-3 or TRBV12-4 combines with J gene TRBJ2-5; TCRdb calls TRBD1, which cannot be checked without DNA. This CDR3 comprises 17 residues. CDR3 residues: CASSLGDRGSLRETQYF.

The chain links TRBV9 to TRBJ2-1; with no DNA, the TCRdb D assignment of TRBD1 cannot be verified. Germline assignment: CDR1 SGDLS and CDR2 YYNGEE. CDR3 length equals 15 residues. CDR3 residues: CASSVAGTGVNEQFF.

This sequence joins TRBV5-1 and TRBJ2-1; TCRdb proposes TRBD1, but this gene call is untestable without DNA. The CDR3 has 15 amino acids. Per the germline V gene, CDR1 is SGHRS and CDR2 is YFSETQ. This CDR3 is CASIGQGASYNEQFF.

This chain uses TRBV20-1 with TRBJ2-1. This CDR3 is built from 13 residues. Germline lookup yields CDR1 DFQATT and CDR2 SNEGSKA (reference sequence). This CDR3 reads CSASGTSYNEQFF.

The chain recombines TRBV4-3 with TRBJ2-3; TCRdb reports TRBD1, a call that lacks DNA to check it against. The CDR3 is 15 residues long. Germline V lookup: CDR1 LGHNA, CDR2 YSLEER. The CDR3 protein is CASSLQTGPTDTQCF.

This chain connects TRBV7-2 to TRBJ2-3; TCRdb designates TRBD2, a call that cannot be tested without DNA. Per the germline V gene, CDR1 is SGHTA and CDR2 is FQGNSA. The CDR3 has 16 residues. The CDR3 protein is CASSFLAGEVSDTQYF.

The chain has TRBV7-2 and TRBJ2-5; the TCRdb D gene call, TRBD2, has no DNA to confirm it. The CDR3 has 15 amino acids. In germline, CDR1 is SGHTA, CDR2 FQGNSA. The CDR3 is CASSLDGGAQETQYF.